Each of the 8 T cell receptor beta chains below was sequenced from the same sample in a study of technical replicates of blood from four donors. Repertoires were generated with immunoSEQ multiplex PCR, while TCRdb's copy carries only in-frame clones and drops some. The sample contains about 81,000 clones, roughly 96% of which appear only once. Sequencing was done on a sample of T cells isolated from PBMCs. These receptors all stem from a human donor in good health.

J is TRBJ2-3 and V is TRBV19; 10 bases align to TRBD2. From germline, CDR1 is LNHDA and CDR2 SQIVND (reference sequence). There are 15 residues in the CDR3. With 5 bases clipped from V and 5 bases from J, the junction kept 7 bases outside the gene matches. In DNA form, the CDR3 reads TGTGCCAGTAGTCAGCGGGAGGGCCTGGAAGATACGCAGTATTTT. Translated, it gives CASSQREGLEDTQYF.

CDR3 sequence reads: CASSESWDRGWASYNEQFF. Written as DNA, the CDR3 is TGCGCCAGCAGTGAGTCCTGGGACAGGGGATGGGCCTCCTACAATGAGCAGTTCTTC. The J gene is TRBJ2-1, the V gene TRBV10-2; 10 bases agree with TRBD1. Trimming at V came to 0 bases and at J to 0 bases, leaving 8 bases not matched to a gene. This CDR3 is 19 amino acids long. CDR1 is WSHSY, CDR2 SAAADI, per germline.

This rearrangement joins TRBV5-8 to TRBJ1-2, with 7 positions matching TRBD1. V lost 1 base and J lost 8; bases outside the gene matches: 2. This CDR3 contains 12 residues. In germline, CDR1 is SGHTS, CDR2 YDEGEE. The CDR3 region has the DNA TGTGCCAGCAGCTTGTTAGGGGGCGGCTACACCTTC. The encoded protein is CASSLLGGGYTF.

The chain uses TRBV2 and TRBJ2-7, with 11 bases aligning to TRBD1. After removal of 4 bases from V and 5 bases from J, the junction contained 10 bases not matched to a gene. The CDR3 consists of 16 residues. Per the germline V gene, CDR1 is SNHLY and CDR2 is FYNNEI. CDR3 DNA: TGTGCCAGCAGTGCTACGGGGGACAGGGGGAACGACGAGCAGTACTTC. Translation gives CASSATGDRGNDEQYF.

This rearrangement joins TRBV18 to TRBJ2-1; 10 bases map to TRBD2. From germline, CDR1 is KGHSH and CDR2 LQKENI. CDR3 size: 15 residues. Trimming at V came to 4 bases and at J to 4 bases, leaving 4 bases not matched to a gene. The CDR3 sequence: CASSLRTSGYNEQFF. The CDR3 coding sequence is TGTGCCAGCTCACTTCGGACTAGCGGTTACAATGAGCAGTTCTTC.

The chain links TRBV4-1 to TRBJ2-7; no definite D call. Germline CDR1 and CDR2: MGHRA and YSYEKL. This CDR3 has 12 amino acids. V was trimmed by 4 bases and J by 3 bases, leaving 7 bases between them. The chain's CDR3 is CASSPNNYEQYF. Written as DNA, the CDR3 is TGCGCCAGCAGCCCTAATAACTACGAGCAGTACTTC.

The chain is built from TRBV11-3 and TRBJ2-7; no definite D call. This CDR3 has 14 amino acids. With 1 base removed from V and 2 bases from J, the gap between germline ends came to 9 bases. Germline CDR1 reads SGHNT; CDR2 reads YENEEA. The CDR3 region has the DNA TGTGCCAGCAGCTTAGCGGCGGCCACCTACGAGCAGTACTTC. Its translation is CASSLAAATYEQYF. The full variable domain, completed using reference TRBV11-3 and TRBJ2-7, is EAGVVQSPRYKIIEKKQPVAFWCNPISGHNTLYWYLQNLGQGPELLIRYENEEAVDDSQLPKDRFSAERLKGVDSTLKIQPAELGDSAVYLCASSLAAATYEQYFGPGTRLTVT.

The chain links TRBV18 to TRBJ1-2; TRBD1 matches 8 bases. Germline lookup yields CDR1 KGHSH and CDR2 LQKENI. Unmatched junction bases numbered 2, after V lost 5 bases and J lost 0 bases. The CDR3 is 14 amino acids. CDR3 sequence: CASSADRANYGYTF. As DNA, the CDR3 is TGTGCCAGCTCAGCGGACAGGGCTAACTATGGCTACACCTTC.